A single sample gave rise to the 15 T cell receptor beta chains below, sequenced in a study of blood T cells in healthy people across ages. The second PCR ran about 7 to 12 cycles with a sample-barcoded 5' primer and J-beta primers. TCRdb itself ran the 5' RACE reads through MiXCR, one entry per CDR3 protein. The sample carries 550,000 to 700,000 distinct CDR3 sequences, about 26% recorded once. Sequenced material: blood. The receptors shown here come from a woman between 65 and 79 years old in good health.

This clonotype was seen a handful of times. CDR3 DNA sequence: TGCGCCAGCAGCTTGGTAGCTGGACAGGGGGCAGGAGAGCAGTTCTTC. Translation: CASSLVAGQGAGEQFF. The chain links TRBV5-1 to TRBJ2-1, with 11 bases matching TRBD1. Trimming at V came to 0 bases and at J to 10 bases, leaving 9 bases not matched to a gene. This CDR3 has 16 amino acids. Germline V gene lookup returns CDR1 SGHRS and CDR2 YFSETQ.

The CDR3 spells CASSDFGRTDTQYF. The DNA for the CDR3 is TGTGCCAGTTCAGATTTTGGGCGCACAGATACGCAGTATTTT. V is TRBV25-1 and J is TRBJ2-3; D uncertain. In germline, CDR1 is MGHDK, CDR2 SYGVNS. The CDR3 consists of 14 residues. V lost 9 bases and J 1 base, leaving 14 bases between the germline ends.

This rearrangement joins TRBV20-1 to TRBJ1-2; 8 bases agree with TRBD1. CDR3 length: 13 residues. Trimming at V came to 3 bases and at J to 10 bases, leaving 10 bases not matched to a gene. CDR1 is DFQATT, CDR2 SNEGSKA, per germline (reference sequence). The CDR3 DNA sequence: TGCAGTGCTAGGGGGGACAGGATCGAAACCTACACCTTC. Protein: CSARGDRIETYTF.

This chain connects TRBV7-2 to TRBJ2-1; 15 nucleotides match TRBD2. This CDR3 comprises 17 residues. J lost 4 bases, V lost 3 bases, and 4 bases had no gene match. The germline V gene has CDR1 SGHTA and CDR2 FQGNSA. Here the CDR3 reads CASSLRTSGGVYNEQFF. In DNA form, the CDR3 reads TGTGCCAGCAGCTTGAGGACTAGCGGGGGGGTATACAATGAGCAGTTCTTC.

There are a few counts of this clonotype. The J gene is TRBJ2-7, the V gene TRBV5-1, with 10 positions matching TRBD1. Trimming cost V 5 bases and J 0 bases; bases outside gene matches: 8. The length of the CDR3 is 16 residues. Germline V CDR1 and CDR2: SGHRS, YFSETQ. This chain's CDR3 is CASSPDRGLYSYEQYF. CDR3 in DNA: TGCGCCAGCAGTCCAGACAGGGGGCTATACTCCTACGAGCAGTACTTC. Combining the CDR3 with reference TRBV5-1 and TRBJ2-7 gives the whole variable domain KAGVTQTPRYLIKTRGQQVTLSCSPISGHRSVSWYQQTPGQGLQFLFEYFSETQRNKGNFPGRFSGRQFSNSRSEMNVSTLELGDSALYLCASSPDRGLYSYEQYFGPGTRLTVT.

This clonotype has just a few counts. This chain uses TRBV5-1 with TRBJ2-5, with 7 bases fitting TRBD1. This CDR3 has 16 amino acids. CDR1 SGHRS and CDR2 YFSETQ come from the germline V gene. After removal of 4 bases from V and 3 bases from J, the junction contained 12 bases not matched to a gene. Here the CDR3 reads CASSTPPGQPKETQYF. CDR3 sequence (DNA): TGCGCCAGCAGCACCCCTCCGGGACAGCCGAAAGAGACCCAGTACTTC.

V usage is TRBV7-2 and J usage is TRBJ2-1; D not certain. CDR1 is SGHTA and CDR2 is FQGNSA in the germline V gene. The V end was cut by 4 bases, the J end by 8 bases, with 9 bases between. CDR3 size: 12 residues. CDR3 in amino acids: CASSSLRYEQFF. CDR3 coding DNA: TGTGCCAGCAGCTCCCTTAGGTATGAGCAGTTCTTC.

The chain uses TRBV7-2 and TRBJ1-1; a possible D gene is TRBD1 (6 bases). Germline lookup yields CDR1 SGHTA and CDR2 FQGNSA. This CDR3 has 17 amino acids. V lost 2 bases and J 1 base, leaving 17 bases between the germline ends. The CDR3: CASSLTLRGAGNTEAFF. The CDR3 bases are TGTGCCAGCAGCTTAACCTTAAGGGGGGCGGGGAACACTGAAGCTTTCTTT.

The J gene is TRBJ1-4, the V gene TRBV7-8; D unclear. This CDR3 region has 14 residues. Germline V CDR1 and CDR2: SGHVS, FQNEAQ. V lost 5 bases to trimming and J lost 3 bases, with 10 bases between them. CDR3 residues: CASSILGPNEKLFF. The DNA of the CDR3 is TGTGCCAGCAGCATACTTGGCCCTAATGAAAAACTGTTTTTT.

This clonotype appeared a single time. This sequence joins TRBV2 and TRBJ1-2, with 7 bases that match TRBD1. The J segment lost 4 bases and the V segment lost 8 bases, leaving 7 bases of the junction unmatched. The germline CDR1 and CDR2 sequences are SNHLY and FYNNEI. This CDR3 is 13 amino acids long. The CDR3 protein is CASFETGSYGYTF. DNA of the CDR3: TGTGCCAGCTTCGAGACAGGGTCCTATGGCTACACCTTC.

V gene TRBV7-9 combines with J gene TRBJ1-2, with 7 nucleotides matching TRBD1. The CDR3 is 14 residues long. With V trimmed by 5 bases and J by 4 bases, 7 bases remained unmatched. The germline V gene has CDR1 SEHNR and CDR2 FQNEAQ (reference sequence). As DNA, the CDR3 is TGTGCCAGCAGCCTTCAGGGGGGCTCCTATGGCTACACCTTC. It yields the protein CASSLQGGSYGYTF.

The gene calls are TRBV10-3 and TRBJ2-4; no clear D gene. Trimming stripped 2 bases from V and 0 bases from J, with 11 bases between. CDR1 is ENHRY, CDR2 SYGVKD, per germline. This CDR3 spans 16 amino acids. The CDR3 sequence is CAISENGILAKNIQYF. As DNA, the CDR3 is TGTGCCATCAGTGAGAACGGTATTCTAGCCAAAAACATTCAGTACTTC.

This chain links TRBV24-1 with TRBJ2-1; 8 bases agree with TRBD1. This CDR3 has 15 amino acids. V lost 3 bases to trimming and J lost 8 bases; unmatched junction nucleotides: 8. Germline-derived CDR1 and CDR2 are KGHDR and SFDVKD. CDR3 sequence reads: CATSDPTGQGDEQFF. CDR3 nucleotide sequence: TGTGCCACCAGTGATCCCACCGGACAGGGCGATGAGCAGTTCTTC.

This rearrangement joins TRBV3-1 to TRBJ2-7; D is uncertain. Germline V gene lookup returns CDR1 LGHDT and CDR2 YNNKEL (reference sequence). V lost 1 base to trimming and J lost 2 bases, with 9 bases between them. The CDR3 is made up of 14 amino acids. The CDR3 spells CASSQGGYPYEQYF. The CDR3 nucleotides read TGTGCCAGCAGCCAAGGAGGCTACCCCTACGAGCAGTACTTC.

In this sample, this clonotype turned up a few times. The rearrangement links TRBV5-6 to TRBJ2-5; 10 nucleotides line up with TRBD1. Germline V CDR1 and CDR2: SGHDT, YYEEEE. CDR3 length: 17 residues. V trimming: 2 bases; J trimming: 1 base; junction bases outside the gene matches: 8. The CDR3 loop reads CASSFKVRTGGQETQYF. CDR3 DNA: TGTGCCAGCAGCTTTAAAGTTCGGACAGGGGGCCAAGAGACCCAGTACTTC.